The 27 T cell receptor beta chains listed next were all sequenced from one sample in a study of T cell repertoires in cytomegalovirus infection. TCRdb redid the calling of the reads with MiXCR, one entry per CDR3 protein. The data contain a few hundred thousand distinct CDR3 sequences, approximately 25% of them singletons. The source material was PBMCs. The receptors stem from a human donor in good health (CMV status not recorded). Some clones in this sample may be carry-over from other donors' samples.

In nucleotides, the CDR3 is TGCAGCGTGGCTAGCGTGAACACCGGGGAGCTGTTTTTT. It encodes CSVASVNTGELFF. The chain uses TRBV29-1 and TRBJ2-2, with a weak D call TRBD2 (6 bases). CDR3 length: 13 residues. The V end was cut by 6 bases, the J end by 1 base, with 9 bases between. Germline loops: CDR1 SQVTM, CDR2 ANQGSEA.

Points on this clonotype: This may be a read error, as it is one base from a much larger clone. This chain connects TRBV7-2 to TRBJ2-5; 11 bases fit TRBD2. The CDR3 has 16 residues. Germline assignment: CDR1 SGHTA and CDR2 FQGNSA. The junction had 12 bases not matched to a gene; V was cut back by 8 bases and J by 4 bases. CDR3 amino acids: CASGSIAGGPRETQYF. For the CDR3, the DNA is TGTGCCAGCGGCTCGATAGCGGGAGGGCCGCGAGAGACCCAGTACTTC.

This clonotype was seen a handful of times. V gene TRBV29-1 combines with J gene TRBJ2-1; 15 bases align to TRBD2. The V and J ends lost 7 bases and 8 bases, in that order; junction bases with no gene match: 9. Per germline, CDR1 SQVTM and CDR2 ANQGSEA. The CDR3 spans 15 residues. CDR3 region: CSAWTSGRAFDEQFF. CDR3 DNA sequence: TGCAGCGCCTGGACTAGCGGGAGGGCCTTCGATGAGCAGTTCTTC.

This clonotype was seen more than once but under ten times. This chain connects TRBV28 to TRBJ2-2, with 11 bases that match TRBD2. The germline V gene encodes CDR1 MDHEN and CDR2 SYDVKM. With 3 bases clipped from V and 5 bases from J, the junction kept 5 bases outside the gene matches. The CDR3 spans 16 residues. The CDR3 DNA follows: TGTGCCAGCAGTTTGGGGGCTAGCGGGAGGACCGGGGAGCTGTTTTTT. Encoded protein: CASSLGASGRTGELFF. The variable domain in full, with the rest retrieved from reference TRBV28 and TRBJ2-2, is DVKVTQSSRYLVKRTGEKVFLECVQDMDHENMFWYRQDPGLGLRLIYFSYDVKMKEKGDIPEGYSVSREKKERFSLILESASTNQTSMYLCASSLGASGRTGELFFGEGSRLTVL.

The rearrangement joins TRBV27 to TRBJ2-1; D is perhaps TRBD2 (5 bases). Deletions cut 5 bases from V and 0 bases from J, with 14 bases between. The V gene's germline CDR1 is MNHEY and CDR2 SMNVEV (reference sequence). There are 16 residues in the CDR3. CDR3 sequence reads: CASSVRLGSSYNEQFF. As DNA, the CDR3 is TGTGCCAGCAGTGTCAGACTGGGGAGCTCCTACAATGAGCAGTTCTTC.

This clonotype was detected a few times. V usage is TRBV6-1 and J usage is TRBJ2-7; TRBD2 agrees at 12 bases. The CDR3 runs 16 residues. The V and J ends lost 6 bases and 1 base, in that order; junction bases with no gene match: 7. The germline CDR1 and CDR2 sequences are MNHNS and SASEGT. CDR3 sequence reads: CASRRTSGILSYEQYF. DNA for the CDR3: TGTGCCAGCAGACGGACTAGCGGGATATTATCCTACGAGCAGTACTTC.

V gene TRBV6-2 or TRBV6-3 combines with J gene TRBJ2-1; 9 bases agree with TRBD2. V lost 6 bases to trimming and J lost 9 bases; unmatched junction nucleotides: 15. Germline V CDR1 and CDR2: MNHEY, SVGEGT. The CDR3 is made up of 16 amino acids. The CDR3 here is CASRPTGTSFGIEQFF. CDR3 coding DNA: TGTGCCAGCAGACCCACCGGGACTAGCTTCGGTATTGAGCAGTTCTTC.

This clonotype came up many times. The J gene is TRBJ2-7, the V gene TRBV7-8; D unclear. CDR1 and CDR2 from the germline V gene are SGHVS and FQNEAQ. This CDR3 region has 15 residues. V dropped 0 bases and J dropped 3 bases, with 12 bases sitting between them. DNA for the CDR3: TGTGCCAGCAGCTTAGCTGACCGGATGGGCTACGAGCAGTACTTC. Residues: CASSLADRMGYEQYF.

This clonotype was seen many times. The chain employs TRBV7-2 and TRBJ2-7; no definite D call. Germline loops: CDR1 SGHTA, CDR2 FQGNSA. CDR3 length: 13 amino acids. Trimming took off 5 bases at V and 6 bases at J, with 14 bases between the two ends. The CDR3, as DNA: TGTGCCAGCAGCCTTAACCGGGCTTCCGAGCAGTACGTC. The encoded protein is CASSLNRASEQYV.

J is TRBJ2-3 and V is TRBV7-2; unclear D gene. The CDR3 sequence is 14 residues long. Trimming left V 5 bases short and J 8 bases short, with 17 bases between. From germline, CDR1 is SGHTA and CDR2 FQGNSA. CDR3 amino acids: CASSQGPGPGTQYF. Written as DNA, the CDR3 is TGTGCCAGCAGCCAAGGGCCCGGGCCGGGTACGCAGTATTTT. Looking up the rest from reference TRBV7-2 and TRBJ2-3 gives the full variable domain: GAGVSQSPSNKVTEKGKDVELRCDPISGHTALYWYRQSLGQGLEFLIYFQGNSAPDKSGLPSDRFSAERTGGSVSTLTIQRTQQEDSAVYLCASSQGPGPGTQYFGPGTRLTVL.

The V call is TRBV7-2, the J call TRBJ2-1; 11 bases match TRBD2. The V and J ends lost 3 bases and 7 bases, in that order; junction bases with no gene match: 8. Per germline, CDR1 SGHTA and CDR2 FQGNSA. The CDR3 contains 16 residues. The chain's CDR3 is CASSLRLAGRKNEQFF. CDR3 bases: TGTGCCAGCAGCTTGAGACTAGCGGGAAGGAAGAATGAGCAGTTCTTC.

The chain has TRBV18 and TRBJ1-5; TRBD1 is a possible D gene (6 bases). Deletions cut 4 bases from V and 5 bases from J, with 9 bases between. Germline CDR1 KGHSH, CDR2 LQKENI. CDR3 length: 13 residues. CDR3 nucleotide sequence: TGTGCCAGCTCACGGCGGACAGATCAGCCCCAGCATTTT. Protein sequence: CASSRRTDQPQHF.

J is TRBJ2-1 and V is TRBV7-6; tentatively, D is TRBD2 (6 bases). V was clipped by 5 bases and J by 5 bases, with 28 bases between them. Germline-derived CDR1 and CDR2 are SGHVS and FNYEAQ. The CDR3 contains 19 residues. This CDR3 reads CASSLTTGPYAGRNNEQFF. Here the CDR3 DNA reads TGTGCCAGCAGCCTAACGACGGGACCCTATGCGGGGAGAAACAATGAGCAGTTCTTC.

This clonotype has ten or more counts. This chain links TRBV7-9 with TRBJ1-2; possibly TRBD1 for D (5 bases). CDR3 length equals 14 residues. Trimming shortened V by 5 bases and J by 4 bases, and 14 bases separated the two germline ends. Germline CDR1 and CDR2: SEHNR and FQNEAQ (reference sequence). CDR3 DNA: TGTGCCAGCAGCCATCGGGACGGAGCCTATGGCTACACCTTC. Its protein product is CASSHRDGAYGYTF.

The gene calls are TRBV6-2 or TRBV6-3 and TRBJ2-7; D is unclear. From germline, CDR1 is MNHEY and CDR2 SVGEGT. The V end was cut by 6 bases, the J end by 5 bases, with 11 bases between. The CDR3 is made up of 12 amino acids. The CDR3 here is CASSELGNEQYV. In nucleotides, the CDR3 is TGTGCCAGCAGCGAACTGGGGAACGAGCAGTACGTC.

The chain is built from TRBV28 and TRBJ1-5, with TRBD1 matching over 10 bases. With V trimmed by 4 bases and J by 1 base, 4 bases remained unmatched. The CDR3 has 16 amino acids. Germline V lookup: CDR1 MDHEN, CDR2 SYDVKM. Written as DNA, the CDR3 is TGTGCCAGCAGTTCACCGGGACAGGGGAGCAATCAGCCCCAGCATTTT. This codes for CASSSPGQGSNQPQHF.

In this sample, this clonotype turned up a few times. This chain uses TRBV6-6 with TRBJ2-7; 10 bases are shared with TRBD2. CDR3 size: 15 residues. Germline CDR1 reads MNHNY; CDR2 reads SVGAGI (reference sequence). Germline trimming cut 8 bases from V and 3 bases from J; bases unmatched to any gene: 10. The CDR3 here is CASAPGTSARYEQYF. The DNA of the CDR3 is TGTGCCAGCGCCCCCGGGACTAGCGCCCGCTACGAGCAGTACTTC.

This clonotype appeared a few times. This chain links TRBV7-2 with TRBJ1-1; 7 bases match TRBD1. Per germline, CDR1 SGHTA and CDR2 FQGNSA. V was pared by 1 base and J by 7 bases, with 9 bases of the junction left unmatched. This CDR3 contains 15 residues. DNA for the CDR3: TGTGCCAGCAGCTTAGTAGGGGGCTTAGCGCGTGAAGCTTTCTTT. Amino acid sequence: CASSLVGGLAREAFF.

This clonotype showed up many times. The gene calls are TRBV7-8 and TRBJ1-6; D ambiguous. V was shortened by 2 bases and J by 8 bases, with 7 bases between the two germline ends. There are 13 residues in the CDR3. CDR1 is SGHVS, CDR2 FQNEAQ, per germline. CDR3 coding DNA: TGTGCCAGCAGCTTAACAGACGATTCACCCCTCCACTTT. Translating it yields CASSLTDDSPLHF. Combining the CDR3 with reference TRBV7-8 and TRBJ1-6 gives the whole variable domain GAGVSQSPRYKVAKRGQDVALRCDPISGHVSLFWYQQALGQGPEFLTYFQNEAQLDKSGLPSDRFFAERPEGSVSTLKIQRTQQEDSAVYLCASSLTDDSPLHFGNGTRLTVT.

This clonotype was picked up a small number of times. The V call is TRBV5-1, the J call TRBJ2-2; 13 nucleotides line up with TRBD2. Germline V lookup: CDR1 SGHRS, CDR2 YFSETQ. CDR3 size: 20 residues. Unmatched junction bases numbered 21, after V lost 7 bases and J lost 6 bases. CDR3 sequence (DNA): TGCGCCAGCTCTACTGGACTAGCGGGAGTCATAAGTACGACGGCCGGGGAGCTGTTTTTT. This codes for CASSTGLAGVISTTAGELFF.

The chain employs TRBV6-2 or TRBV6-3 and TRBJ2-2; D gene ambiguous. Germline V gene sequence: CDR1 MNHEY, CDR2 SVGEGT. The CDR3 contains 13 residues. The V end lost 6 bases, the J end lost 6 bases, and 11 bases lay between the germline ends. CDR3: CASRPNLAGELFF. The CDR3 nucleotides are TGTGCCAGCAGGCCCAATTTGGCCGGGGAGCTGTTTTTT.

This clonotype was seen only a few times. J is TRBJ2-1 and V is TRBV7-9; 9 nucleotides match TRBD2. The V segment lost 1 base and the J segment 7 bases; nucleotides outside the gene matches: 8. CDR1 and CDR2 (germline): SEHNR, FQNEAQ (reference sequence). CDR3 length: 16 amino acids. CDR3 sequence: CASSLGPSGAVNEQFF. In DNA, the CDR3 is TGTGCCAGCAGCTTAGGCCCTAGCGGGGCAGTAAATGAGCAGTTCTTC.

J is TRBJ1-2 and V is TRBV3-1; no definite D call. In germline, CDR1 is LGHDT, CDR2 YNNKEL (reference sequence). The ends were cut back, 5 bases at V and 5 bases at J, with 12 bases in the middle. The length of the CDR3 is 13 residues. The CDR3 sequence is CASSSSGSYGYTF. In DNA, the CDR3 is TGTGCCAGCAGCTCAAGTGGATCTTATGGCTACACCTTC.

J is TRBJ1-4 and V is TRBV19, with D hard to call. Deletions cut 3 bases from V and 5 bases from J, with 7 bases between. The CDR3 spans 13 residues. The V gene's germline CDR1 is LNHDA and CDR2 SQIVND (reference sequence). The CDR3 is CASSMRRNEKLFF. The CDR3 DNA follows: TGTGCCAGTAGTATGAGACGGAATGAAAAACTGTTTTTT.

The chain joins TRBV7-2 to TRBJ2-7, with 7 bases matching TRBD2. After removal of 1 base from V and 5 bases from J, the junction contained 5 bases not matched to a gene. CDR1 and CDR2 from the germline V gene are SGHTA and FQGNSA. This CDR3 is built from 14 residues. The CDR3 sequence is CASSLGGSKNEQYV. CDR3 DNA sequence: TGTGCCAGCAGCTTAGGCGGGAGTAAGAACGAGCAGTACGTC.

The chain is built from TRBV29-1 and TRBJ1-2; D is unclear. V lost 4 bases, J lost 2 bases, and 8 bases lay in between. CDR3 size: 12 residues. The germline gives CDR1 SQVTM, CDR2 ANQGSEA. The CDR3 is CSVAGRNYGYTF. The CDR3 bases are TGCAGCGTTGCCGGCAGGAACTATGGCTACACCTTC.

This clonotype was counted between two and nine times. The genes are TRBV6-2 or TRBV6-3 and TRBJ1-5; 9 positions agree with TRBD1. The CDR3 sequence is 16 residues long. Germline V lookup: CDR1 MNHEY, CDR2 SVGEGT. The V segment lost 8 bases and the J segment 0 bases; nucleotides outside the gene matches: 8. CDR3 in DNA: TGTGCCAGCGGACAGGACAGGGGATTTAGCAATCAGCCCCAGCATTTT. Protein: CASGQDRGFSNQPQHF.